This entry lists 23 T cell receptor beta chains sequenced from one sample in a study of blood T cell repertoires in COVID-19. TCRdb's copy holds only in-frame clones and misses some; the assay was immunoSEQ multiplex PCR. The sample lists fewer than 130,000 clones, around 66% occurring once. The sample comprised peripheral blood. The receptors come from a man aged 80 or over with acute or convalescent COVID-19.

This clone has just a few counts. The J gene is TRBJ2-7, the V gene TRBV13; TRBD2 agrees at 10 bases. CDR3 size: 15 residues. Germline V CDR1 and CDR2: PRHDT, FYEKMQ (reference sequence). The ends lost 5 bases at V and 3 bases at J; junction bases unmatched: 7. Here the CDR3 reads CASSVTSGSIYEQYF. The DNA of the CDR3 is TGTGCCAGCAGCGTGACTAGCGGGTCGATCTACGAGCAGTACTTC.

CDR3 in amino acids: CASSQYGWTGDTDTQYF. For the CDR3, the DNA is TGTGCCAGCAGCCAATACGGATGGACTGGAGACACAGATACGCAGTATTTT. This chain joins TRBV4-2 and TRBJ2-3; D is perhaps TRBD2 (5 bases). V lost 2 bases and J 2 bases, leaving 17 bases between the germline ends. The CDR3 is 17 residues long. Germline-derived CDR1 and CDR2 are LGHNA and YNFKEQ.

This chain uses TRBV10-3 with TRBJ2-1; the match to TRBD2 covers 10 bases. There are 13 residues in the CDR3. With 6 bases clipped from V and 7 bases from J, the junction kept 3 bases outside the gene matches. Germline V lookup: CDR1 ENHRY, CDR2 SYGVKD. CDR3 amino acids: CAISPSGSNEQFF. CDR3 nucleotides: TGTGCCATCAGCCCTAGCGGGAGTAATGAGCAGTTCTTC.

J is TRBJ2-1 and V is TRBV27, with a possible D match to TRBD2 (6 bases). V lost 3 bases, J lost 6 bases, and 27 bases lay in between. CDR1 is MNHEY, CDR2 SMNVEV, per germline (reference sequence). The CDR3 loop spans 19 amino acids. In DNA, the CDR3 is TGTGCCAGCAGTTTGTCGTTACTAGAAAGAGCGGAGGGCCCCAATGAGCAGTTCTTC. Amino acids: CASSLSLLERAEGPNEQFF.

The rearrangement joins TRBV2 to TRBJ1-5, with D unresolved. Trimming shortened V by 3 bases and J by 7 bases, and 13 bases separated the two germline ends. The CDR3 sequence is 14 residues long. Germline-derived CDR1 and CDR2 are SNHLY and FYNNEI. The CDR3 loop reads CASSEARVGQPQHF. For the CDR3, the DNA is TGTGCCAGCAGTGAGGCCCGGGTTGGACAGCCCCAGCATTTT.

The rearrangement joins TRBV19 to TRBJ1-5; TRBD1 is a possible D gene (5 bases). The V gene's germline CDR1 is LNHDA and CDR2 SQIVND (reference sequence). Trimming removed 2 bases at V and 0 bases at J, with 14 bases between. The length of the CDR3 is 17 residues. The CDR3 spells CASSIKMGGDSNQPQHF. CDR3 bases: TGTGCCAGTAGTATAAAAATGGGAGGGGATAGCAATCAGCCCCAGCATTTT. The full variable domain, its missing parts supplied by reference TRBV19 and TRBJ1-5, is DGGITQSPKYLFRKEGQNVTLSCEQNLNHDAMYWYRQDPGQGLRLIYYSQIVNDFQKGDIAEGYSVSREKKESFPLTVTSAQKNPTAFYLCASSIKMGGDSNQPQHFGDGTRLSIL.

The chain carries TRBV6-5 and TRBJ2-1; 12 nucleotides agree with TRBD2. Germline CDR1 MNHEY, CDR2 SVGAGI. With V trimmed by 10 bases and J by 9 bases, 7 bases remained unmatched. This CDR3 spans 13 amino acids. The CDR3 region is CAIRTSGKFEQFF. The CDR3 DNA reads TGTGCCATCAGGACTAGCGGGAAGTTTGAGCAGTTCTTC.

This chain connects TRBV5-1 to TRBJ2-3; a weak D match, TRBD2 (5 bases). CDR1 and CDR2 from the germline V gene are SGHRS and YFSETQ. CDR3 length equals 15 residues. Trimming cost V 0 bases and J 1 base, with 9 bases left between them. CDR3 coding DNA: TGCGCCAGCAGCTTGGGGGTCGGGGGCACAGATACGCAGTATTTT. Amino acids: CASSLGVGGTDTQYF.

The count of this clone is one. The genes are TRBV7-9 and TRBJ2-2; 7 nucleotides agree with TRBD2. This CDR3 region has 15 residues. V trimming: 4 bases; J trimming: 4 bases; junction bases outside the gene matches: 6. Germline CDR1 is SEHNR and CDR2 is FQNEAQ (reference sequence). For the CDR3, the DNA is TGTGCCAGCAGCTCCGGGGGGTTACTCACCGGGGAGCTGTTTTTT. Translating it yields CASSSGGLLTGELFF.

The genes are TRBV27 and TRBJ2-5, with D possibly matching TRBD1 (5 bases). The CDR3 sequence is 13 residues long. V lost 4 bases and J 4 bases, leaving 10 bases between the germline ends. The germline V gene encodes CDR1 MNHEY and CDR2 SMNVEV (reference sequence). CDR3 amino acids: CASSSGFRETQYF. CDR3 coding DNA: TGTGCCAGCAGTTCAGGGTTTCGAGAGACCCAGTACTTC.

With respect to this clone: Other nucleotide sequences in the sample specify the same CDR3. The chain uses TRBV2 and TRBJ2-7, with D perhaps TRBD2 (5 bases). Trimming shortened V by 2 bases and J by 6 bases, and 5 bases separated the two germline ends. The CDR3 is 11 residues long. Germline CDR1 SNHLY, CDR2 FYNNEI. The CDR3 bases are TGTGCCAGCAGTGAACGGGGCGAGCAGTACTTC. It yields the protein CASSERGEQYF.

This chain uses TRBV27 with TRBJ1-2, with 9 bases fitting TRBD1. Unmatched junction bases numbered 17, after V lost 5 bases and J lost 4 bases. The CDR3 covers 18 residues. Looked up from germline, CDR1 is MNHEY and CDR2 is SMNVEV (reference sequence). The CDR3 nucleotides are TGTGCCAGCAGTCTATATGCACCCCGGACAGGGGTCGGCTATGGCTACACCTTC. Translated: CASSLYAPRTGVGYGYTF.

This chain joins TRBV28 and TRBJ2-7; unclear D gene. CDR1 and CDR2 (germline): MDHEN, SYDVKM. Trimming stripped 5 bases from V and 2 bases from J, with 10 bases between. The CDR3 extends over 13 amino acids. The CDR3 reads CASSVAPPYEQYF. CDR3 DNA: TGTGCCAGCAGTGTGGCCCCACCCTACGAGCAGTACTTC.

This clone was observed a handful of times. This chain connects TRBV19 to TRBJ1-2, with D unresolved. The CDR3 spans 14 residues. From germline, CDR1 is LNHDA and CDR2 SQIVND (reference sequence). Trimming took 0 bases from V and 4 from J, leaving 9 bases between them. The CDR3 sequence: CASSIDHSGYGYTF. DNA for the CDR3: TGTGCCAGTAGTATAGATCACAGTGGCTATGGCTACACCTTC.

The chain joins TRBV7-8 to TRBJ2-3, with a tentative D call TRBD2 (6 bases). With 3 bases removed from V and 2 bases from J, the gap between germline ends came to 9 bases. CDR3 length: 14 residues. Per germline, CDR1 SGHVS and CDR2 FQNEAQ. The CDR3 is CASSFGGNTDTQYF. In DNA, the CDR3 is TGTGCCAGCAGCTTCGGCGGGAACACAGATACGCAGTATTTT.

The CDR3 loop is CSVPGSGGYTF. CDR3 nucleotides: TGCAGCGTCCCGGGGTCCGGTGGCTACACCTTC. The V and J genes are TRBV29-1 and TRBJ1-2; D ambiguous. This CDR3 spans 11 amino acids. V lost 6 bases, J lost 7 bases, and 12 bases lay in between. Looked up from germline, CDR1 is SQVTM and CDR2 is ANQGSEA. The entire variable domain, with the rest obtained from reference TRBV29-1 and TRBJ1-2, is as follows: SAVISQKPSRDICQRGTSLTIQCQVDSQVTMMFWYRQQPGQSLTLIATANQGSEATYESGFVIDKFPISRPNLTFSTLTVSNMSPEDSSIYLCSVPGSGGYTFGSGTRLTVV.

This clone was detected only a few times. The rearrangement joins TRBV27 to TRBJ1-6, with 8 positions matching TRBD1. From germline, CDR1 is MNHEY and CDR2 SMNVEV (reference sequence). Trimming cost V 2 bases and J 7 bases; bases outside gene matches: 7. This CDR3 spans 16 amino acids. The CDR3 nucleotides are TGTGCCAGCAGTTTAGTCTACAGGGGGGCCAATTCACCCCTCCACTTT. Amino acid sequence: CASSLVYRGANSPLHF.

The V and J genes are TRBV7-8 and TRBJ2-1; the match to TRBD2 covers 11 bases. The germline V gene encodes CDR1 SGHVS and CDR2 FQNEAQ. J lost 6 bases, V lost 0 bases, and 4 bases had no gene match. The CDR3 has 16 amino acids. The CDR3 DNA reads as TGTGCCAGCAGCTTAGCGGGTCTAGCGGGAGGCAATGAGCAGTTCTTC. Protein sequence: CASSLAGLAGGNEQFF.

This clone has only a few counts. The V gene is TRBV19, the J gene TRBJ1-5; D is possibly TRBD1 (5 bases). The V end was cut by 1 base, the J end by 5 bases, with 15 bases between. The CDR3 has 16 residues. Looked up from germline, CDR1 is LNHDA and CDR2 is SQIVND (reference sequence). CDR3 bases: TGTGCCAGTAGTATAGCTGGGGGGAGACACCATCAGCCCCAGCATTTT. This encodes CASSIAGGRHHQPQHF. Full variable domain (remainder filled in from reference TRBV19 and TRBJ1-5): DGGITQSPKYLFRKEGQNVTLSCEQNLNHDAMYWYRQDPGQGLRLIYYSQIVNDFQKGDIAEGYSVSREKKESFPLTVTSAQKNPTAFYLCASSIAGGRHHQPQHFGDGTRLSIL.

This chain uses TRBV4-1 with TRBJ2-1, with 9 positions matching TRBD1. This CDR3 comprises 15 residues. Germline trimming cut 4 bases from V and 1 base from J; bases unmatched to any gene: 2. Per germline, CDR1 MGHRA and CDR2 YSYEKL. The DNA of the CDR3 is TGCGCCAGCAGCCCGGGACAGGGATCCTACAATGAGCAGTTCTTC. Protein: CASSPGQGSYNEQFF.

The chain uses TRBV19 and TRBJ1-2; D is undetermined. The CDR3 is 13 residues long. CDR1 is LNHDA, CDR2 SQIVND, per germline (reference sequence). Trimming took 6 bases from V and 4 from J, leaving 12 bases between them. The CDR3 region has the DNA TGTGCCAGTAGGAAGGAGCTCGCCTATGGCTACACCTTC. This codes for CASRKELAYGYTF.

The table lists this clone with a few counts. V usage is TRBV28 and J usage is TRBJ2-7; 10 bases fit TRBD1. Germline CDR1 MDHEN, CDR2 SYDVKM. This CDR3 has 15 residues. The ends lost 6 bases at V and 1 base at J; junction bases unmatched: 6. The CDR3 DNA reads TGTGCCAGCAGGGGGAGACAGGGGGCATCCTACGAGCAGTACTTC. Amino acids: CASRGRQGASYEQYF.

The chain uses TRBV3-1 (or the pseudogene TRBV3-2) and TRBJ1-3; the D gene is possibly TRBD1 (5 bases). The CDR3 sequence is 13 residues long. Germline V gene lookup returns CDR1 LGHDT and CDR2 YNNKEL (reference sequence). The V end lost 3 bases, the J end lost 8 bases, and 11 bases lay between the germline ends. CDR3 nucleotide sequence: TGTGCCAGCAGCCAGCCCGGGGGTTACACCATATATTTT. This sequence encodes CASSQPGGYTIYF.